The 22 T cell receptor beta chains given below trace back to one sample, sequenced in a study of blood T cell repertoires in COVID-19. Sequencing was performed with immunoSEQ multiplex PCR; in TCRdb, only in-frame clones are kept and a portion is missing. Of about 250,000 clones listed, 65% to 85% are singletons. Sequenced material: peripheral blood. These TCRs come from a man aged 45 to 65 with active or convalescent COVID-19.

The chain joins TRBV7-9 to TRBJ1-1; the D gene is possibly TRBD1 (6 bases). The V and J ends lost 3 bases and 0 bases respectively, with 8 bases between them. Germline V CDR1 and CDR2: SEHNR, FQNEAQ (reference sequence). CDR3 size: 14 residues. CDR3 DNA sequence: TGTGCCAGCAGCTTCGACAGGTTGAACACTGAAGCTTTCTTT. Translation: CASSFDRLNTEAFF.

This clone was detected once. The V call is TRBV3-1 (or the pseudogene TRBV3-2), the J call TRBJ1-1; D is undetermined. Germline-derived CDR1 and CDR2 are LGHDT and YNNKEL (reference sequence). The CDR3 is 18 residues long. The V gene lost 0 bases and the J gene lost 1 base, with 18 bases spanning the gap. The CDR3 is CASSQDGSRTWRNTEAFF. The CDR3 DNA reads TGTGCCAGCAGCCAAGATGGTAGCCGGACTTGGCGGAACACTGAAGCTTTCTTT.

CDR3: CASSGGPSQQPQHF. CDR3 in DNA: TGTGCCAGTAGTGGGGGCCCATCTCAACAGCCCCAGCATTTT. The chain links TRBV19 to TRBJ1-5, with D maybe TRBD1 (6 bases). CDR1 LNHDA and CDR2 SQIVND come from the germline V gene (reference sequence). This CDR3 comprises 14 residues. V was clipped by 5 bases and J by 7 bases, with 15 bases between them.

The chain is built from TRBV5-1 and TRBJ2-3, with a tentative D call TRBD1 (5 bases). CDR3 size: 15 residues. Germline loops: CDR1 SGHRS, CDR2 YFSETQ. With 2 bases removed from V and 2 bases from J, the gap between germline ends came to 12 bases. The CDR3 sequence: CASSFSGHPTDTQYF. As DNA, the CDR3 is TGCGCCAGCAGCTTTTCCGGACACCCCACAGATACGCAGTATTTT.

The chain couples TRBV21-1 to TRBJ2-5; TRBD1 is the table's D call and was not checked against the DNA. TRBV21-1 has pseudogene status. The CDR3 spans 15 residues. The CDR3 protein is CASSKMAFYQETQYF. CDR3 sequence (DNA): TGTGCCAGCAGCAAGATGGCCTTCTACCAAGAGACCCAGTACTTC.

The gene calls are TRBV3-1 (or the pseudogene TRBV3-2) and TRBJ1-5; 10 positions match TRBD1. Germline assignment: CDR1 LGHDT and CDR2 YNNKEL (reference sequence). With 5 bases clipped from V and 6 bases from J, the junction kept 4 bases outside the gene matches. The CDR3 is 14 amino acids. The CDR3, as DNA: TGTGCCAGCAGCAGACAGGGGGCGGCTCAGCCCCAGCATTTT. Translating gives CASSRQGAAQPQHF.

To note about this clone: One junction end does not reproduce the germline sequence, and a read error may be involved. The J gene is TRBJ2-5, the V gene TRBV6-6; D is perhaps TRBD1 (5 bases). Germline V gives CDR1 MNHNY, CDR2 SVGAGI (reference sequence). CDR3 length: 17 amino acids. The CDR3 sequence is CASSQGRARRTREAQYF. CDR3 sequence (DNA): TGTGCCAGCAGTCAGGGCAGGGCCAGGAGAACACGAGAGGCCCAGTACTTC.

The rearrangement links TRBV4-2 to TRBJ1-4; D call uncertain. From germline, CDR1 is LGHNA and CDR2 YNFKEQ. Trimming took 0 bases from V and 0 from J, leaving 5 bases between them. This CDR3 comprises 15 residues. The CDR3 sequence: CASSQEGATNEKLFF. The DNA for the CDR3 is TGTGCCAGCAGCCAAGAGGGCGCAACTAATGAAAAACTGTTTTTT.

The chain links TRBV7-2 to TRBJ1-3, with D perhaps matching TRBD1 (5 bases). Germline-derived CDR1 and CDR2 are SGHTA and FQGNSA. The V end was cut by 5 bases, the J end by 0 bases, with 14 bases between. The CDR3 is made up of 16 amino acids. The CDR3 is CASSPGLLSSGNTIYF. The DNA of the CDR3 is TGTGCCAGCAGCCCGGGACTTTTAAGCTCTGGAAACACCATATATTTT.

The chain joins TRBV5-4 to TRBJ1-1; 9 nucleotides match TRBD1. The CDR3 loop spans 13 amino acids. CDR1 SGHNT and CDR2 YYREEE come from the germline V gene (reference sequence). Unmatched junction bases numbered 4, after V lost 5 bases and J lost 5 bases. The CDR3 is CASRLDRGTEAFF. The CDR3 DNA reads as TGTGCCAGCAGACTAGACAGGGGGACTGAAGCTTTCTTT.

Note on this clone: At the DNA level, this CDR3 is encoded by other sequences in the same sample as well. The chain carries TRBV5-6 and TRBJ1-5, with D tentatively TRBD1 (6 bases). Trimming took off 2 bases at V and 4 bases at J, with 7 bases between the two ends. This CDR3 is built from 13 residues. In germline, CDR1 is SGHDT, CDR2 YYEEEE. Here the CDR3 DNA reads TGTGCCAGCAGCTTACAGGGTAATCAGCCCCAGCATTTT. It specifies CASSLQGNQPQHF. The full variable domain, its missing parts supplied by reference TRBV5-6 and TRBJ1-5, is DAGVTQSPTHLIKTRGQQVTLRCSPKSGHDTVSWYQQALGQGPQFIFQYYEEEERQRGNFPDRFSGHQFPNYSSELNVNALLLGDSALYLCASSLQGNQPQHFGDGTRLSIL.

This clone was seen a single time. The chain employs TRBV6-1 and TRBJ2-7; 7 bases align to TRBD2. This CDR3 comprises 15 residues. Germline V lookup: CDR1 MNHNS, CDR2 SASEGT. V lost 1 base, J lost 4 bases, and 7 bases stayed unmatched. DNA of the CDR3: TGTGCCAGCAGTGAAGGAAGCGGGGCAGGTTACGAGCAGTACTTC. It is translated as CASSEGSGAGYEQYF.

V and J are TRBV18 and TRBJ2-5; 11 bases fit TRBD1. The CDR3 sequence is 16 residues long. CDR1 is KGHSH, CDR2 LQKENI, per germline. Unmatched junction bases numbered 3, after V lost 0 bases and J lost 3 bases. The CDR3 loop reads CASSPPWGQGEETQYF. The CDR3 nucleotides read TGTGCCAGCTCACCACCGTGGGGACAGGGGGAAGAGACCCAGTACTTC.

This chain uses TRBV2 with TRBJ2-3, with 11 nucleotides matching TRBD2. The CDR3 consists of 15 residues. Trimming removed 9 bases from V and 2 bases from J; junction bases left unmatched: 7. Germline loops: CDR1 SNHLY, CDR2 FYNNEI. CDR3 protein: CARPGLADTTDTQYF. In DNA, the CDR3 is TGTGCCAGGCCGGGACTAGCGGACACCACAGATACGCAGTATTTT. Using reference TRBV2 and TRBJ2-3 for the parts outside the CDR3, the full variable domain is EPEVTQTPSHQVTQMGQEVILRCVPISNHLYFYWYRQILGQKVEFLVSFYNNEISEKSEIFDDQFSVERPDGSNFTLKIRSTKLEDSAMYFCARPGLADTTDTQYFGPGTRLTVL.

This CDR3 reads CASSIGTGGFEQYF. Here the CDR3 DNA reads TGTGCCAGTAGTATTGGGACAGGGGGCTTCGAGCAGTACTTC. This rearrangement joins TRBV19 to TRBJ2-7; 12 bases are a match to TRBD1. V trimming: 3 bases; J trimming: 6 bases; junction bases outside the gene matches: 3. Germline V gene data show CDR1 as LNHDA and CDR2 as SQIVND (reference sequence). CDR3 size: 14 residues.

Here the CDR3 reads CASRAGTGALEQYF. CDR3 in DNA: TGTGCCAGCAGGGCCGGGACAGGGGCCCTGGAGCAGTACTTC. The rearrangement links TRBV28 to TRBJ2-7, with 10 positions matching TRBD1. The V gene end was trimmed by 6 bases and the J gene end by 7 bases; junction bases not matched to a gene: 9. Looked up from germline, CDR1 is MDHEN and CDR2 is SYDVKM. This CDR3 is built from 14 residues.

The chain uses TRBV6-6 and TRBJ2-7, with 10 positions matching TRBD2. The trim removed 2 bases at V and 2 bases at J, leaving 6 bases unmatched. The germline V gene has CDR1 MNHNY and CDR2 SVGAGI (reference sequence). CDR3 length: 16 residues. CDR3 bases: TGTGCCAGCAGTTACGACGGACTAGCGGCCGCCTACGAGCAGTACTTC. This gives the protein CASSYDGLAAAYEQYF.

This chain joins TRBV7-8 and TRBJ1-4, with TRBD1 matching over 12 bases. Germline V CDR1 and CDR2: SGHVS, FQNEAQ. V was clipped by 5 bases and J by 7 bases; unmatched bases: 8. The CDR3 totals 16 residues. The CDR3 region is CASSAPGTGGFEKLFF. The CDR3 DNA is TGTGCCAGCAGCGCCCCAGGGACAGGGGGCTTTGAAAAACTGTTTTTT.

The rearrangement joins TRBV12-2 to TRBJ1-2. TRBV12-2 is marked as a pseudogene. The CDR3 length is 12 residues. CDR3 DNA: TGTCGGGCCCGGGGGGCGGCCTATGGCTACACCTTC. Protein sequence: CRARGAAYGYTF.

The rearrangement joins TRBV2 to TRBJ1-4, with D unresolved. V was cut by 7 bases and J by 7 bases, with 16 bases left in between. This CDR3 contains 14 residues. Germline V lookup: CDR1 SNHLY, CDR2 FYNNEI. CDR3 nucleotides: TGTGCCAGCAATAAGCCGAGTTCGAGTGAAAAACTGTTTTTT. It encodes CASNKPSSSEKLFF.

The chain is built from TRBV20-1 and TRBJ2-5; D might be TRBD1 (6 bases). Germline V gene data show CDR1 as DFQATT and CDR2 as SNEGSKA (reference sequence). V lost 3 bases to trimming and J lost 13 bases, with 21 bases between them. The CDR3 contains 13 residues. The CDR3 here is CSASPGQPFMAYF. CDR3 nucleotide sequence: TGCAGTGCTAGTCCCGGACAGCCTTTCATGGCGTACTTC.

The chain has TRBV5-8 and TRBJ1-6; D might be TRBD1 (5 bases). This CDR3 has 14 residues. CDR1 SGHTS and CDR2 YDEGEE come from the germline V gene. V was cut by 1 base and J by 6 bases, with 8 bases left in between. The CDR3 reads CASSLSGSNSPLHF. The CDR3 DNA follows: TGTGCCAGCAGCTTGTCAGGGTCTAATTCACCCCTCCACTTT.